One sample yielded the 9 T cell receptor beta chains listed below, sequenced in a study of blood T cell repertoires in COVID-19. TCRdb's copy holds only in-frame clones and misses some; the assay was immunoSEQ multiplex PCR. The repertoire holds tens of thousands of clones, with around 89% as singletons. The sample was peripheral blood. The receptors were gathered from a woman of 80 years or more with active COVID-19.

The chain carries TRBV27 and TRBJ2-3; TRBD2 matches at 7 bases. CDR1 is MNHEY and CDR2 is SMNVEV in the germline V gene (reference sequence). V trimming: 2 bases; J trimming: 0 bases; junction bases outside the gene matches: 5. This CDR3 comprises 16 residues. The DNA for the CDR3 is TGTGCCAGCAGTTTACTGCGGGGGACTAGCACAGATACGCAGTATTTT. This gives the protein CASSLLRGTSTDTQYF.

The chain employs TRBV7-2 and TRBJ2-7; tentatively, D is TRBD2 (5 bases). Germline CDR1 is SGHTA and CDR2 is FQGNSA. The CDR3 runs to 14 residues. V dropped 5 bases and J dropped 3 bases, with 14 bases sitting between them. CDR3 residues: CASSTIGLVYEQYF. CDR3 coding DNA: TGTGCCAGCAGCACTATAGGACTCGTCTACGAGCAGTACTTC.

This chain joins TRBV6-1 and TRBJ2-7; perhaps TRBD1 as D (5 bases). Germline V CDR1 and CDR2: MNHNS, SASEGT. This CDR3 has 15 residues. Trimming pared 1 base from V and 3 bases from J, leaving 13 bases between. As DNA, the CDR3 is TGTGCCAGCAGTGAAGGGGGCGGTTTGATCTACGAGCAGTACTTC. Translating gives CASSEGGGLIYEQYF.

The chain joins TRBV7-2 to TRBJ2-1; 11 bases are shared with TRBD2. With 5 bases clipped from V and 3 bases from J, the junction kept 12 bases outside the gene matches. Germline CDR1 SGHTA, CDR2 FQGNSA. This CDR3 comprises 18 residues. CDR3: CASSPRGTSGGVYNEQFF. The CDR3 region has the DNA TGTGCCAGCAGCCCAAGGGGTACTAGCGGGGGTGTCTACAATGAGCAGTTCTTC.

The genes are TRBV7-2 and TRBJ1-1, with TRBD1 identical over 8 bases. V trimming: 5 bases; J trimming: 1 base; junction bases outside the gene matches: 9. Per the germline V gene, CDR1 is SGHTA and CDR2 is FQGNSA. The CDR3 contains 16 residues. In nucleotides, the CDR3 is TGTGCCAGCAGCCATGCTACAGGGGGAGGGAACACTGAAGCTTTCTTT. It codes for CASSHATGGGNTEAFF.

The sample holds a few counts of this clone. The rearrangement links TRBV7-9 to TRBJ2-7; D is ambiguous. This CDR3 has 12 residues. V was cut by 4 bases and J by 2 bases, with 6 bases left in between. Germline V lookup: CDR1 SEHNR, CDR2 FQNEAQ (reference sequence). The CDR3 sequence is CASSYRAYEQYF. In DNA, the CDR3 is TGTGCCAGCAGCTATCGGGCCTACGAGCAGTACTTC.

This clone has more than one count but fewer than ten. The J gene is TRBJ2-1, the V gene TRBV4-3, with 9 bases lining up with TRBD2. Germline V CDR1 and CDR2: LGHNA, YSLEER. This CDR3 has 14 residues. Unmatched junction bases numbered 8, after V lost 1 base and J lost 13 bases. The CDR3 here is CASSQVIGGRGQFF. CDR3 nucleotides: TGCGCCAGCAGCCAAGTTATAGGCGGGAGGGGCCAGTTCTTC.

V is TRBV5-1 and J is TRBJ2-1, with D possibly being TRBD2 (6 bases). The germline V gene has CDR1 SGHRS and CDR2 YFSETQ. The germline V and J ends were trimmed by 0 bases and 8 bases, with 15 bases remaining between them. The CDR3 runs 15 residues. CDR3 sequence reads: CASSLVPRGSHEQFF. The DNA for the CDR3 is TGCGCCAGCAGCTTGGTTCCGCGGGGCTCCCATGAGCAGTTCTTC.

The genes are TRBV7-2 and TRBJ2-2; tentative D call: TRBD2 (6 bases). CDR3 length: 14 amino acids. V was trimmed by 4 bases and J by 2 bases, leaving 8 bases between them. Germline V lookup: CDR1 SGHTA, CDR2 FQGNSA. CDR3 sequence (DNA): TGTGCCAGCAGCTATGGGACTAACACCGGGGAGCTGTTTTTT. Its protein product is CASSYGTNTGELFF.